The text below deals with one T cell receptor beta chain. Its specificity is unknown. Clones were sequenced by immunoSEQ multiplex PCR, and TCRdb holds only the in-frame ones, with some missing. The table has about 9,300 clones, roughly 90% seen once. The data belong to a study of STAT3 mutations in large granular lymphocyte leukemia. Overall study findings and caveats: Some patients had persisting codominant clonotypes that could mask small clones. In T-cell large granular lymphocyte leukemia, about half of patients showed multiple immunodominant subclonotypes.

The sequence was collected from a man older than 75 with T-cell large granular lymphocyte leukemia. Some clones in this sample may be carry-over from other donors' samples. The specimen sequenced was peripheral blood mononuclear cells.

The CDR3 sequence is CATLLFVNTEAFF. As DNA, the CDR3 is TGTGCCACCCTGTTATTCGTGAACACTGAAGCTTTCTTT. The rearrangement joins TRBV6-1 to TRBJ1-1; D remains ambiguous. The V gene's germline CDR1 is MNHNS and CDR2 SASEGT. V was clipped by 10 bases and J by 0 bases, with 12 bases between them. CDR3 length: 13 residues.